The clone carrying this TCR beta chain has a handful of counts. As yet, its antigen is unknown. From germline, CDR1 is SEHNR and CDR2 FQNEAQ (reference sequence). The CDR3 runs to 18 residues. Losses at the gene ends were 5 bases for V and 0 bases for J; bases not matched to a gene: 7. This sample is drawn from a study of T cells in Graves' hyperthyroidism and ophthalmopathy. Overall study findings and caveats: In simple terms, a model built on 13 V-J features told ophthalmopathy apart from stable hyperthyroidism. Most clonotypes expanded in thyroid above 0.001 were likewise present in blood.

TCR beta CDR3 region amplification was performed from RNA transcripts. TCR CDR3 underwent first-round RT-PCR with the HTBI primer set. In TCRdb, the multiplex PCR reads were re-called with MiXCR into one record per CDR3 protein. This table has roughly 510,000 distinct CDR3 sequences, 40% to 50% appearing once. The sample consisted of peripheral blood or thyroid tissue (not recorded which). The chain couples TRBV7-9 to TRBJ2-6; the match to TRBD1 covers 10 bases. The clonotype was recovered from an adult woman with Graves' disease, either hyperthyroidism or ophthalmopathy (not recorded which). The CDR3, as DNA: TGTGCCAGCAGCCACCGGGACAGGGGAGTCTCTGGGGCCAACGTCCTGACTTTC. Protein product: CASSHRDRGVSGANVLTF.